The 12 T cell receptor beta chains presented below share a single source sample, sequenced in a study of identical twins. TCRdb itself ran the 5' RACE reads through MiXCR, one entry per CDR3 protein. The profile shows approximately 220,000 distinct CDR3 sequences, approximately 8.3% of them singletons. These sequences were also reported in another study, on yellow fever vaccine responses in identical twins.

Source material: memory (CD45RO+) T cells sorted from blood. The origin of the receptors is a woman in her late teens or twenties in good health.

This clonotype has more than one count but fewer than ten. The chain is built from TRBV7-8 and TRBJ1-5, with D possibly matching TRBD1 (6 bases). Germline CDR1 and CDR2: SGHVS and FQNEAQ. V gave up 1 base and J gave up 3 bases, with 13 bases separating them. The length of the CDR3 is 16 residues. CDR3 DNA: TGTGCCAGCAGCTTAGTAGGGGGGCTTGACAATCAGCCCCAGCATTTT. Translation: CASSLVGGLDNQPQHF.

This clonotype has a count of ten or more. The J gene is TRBJ1-5, the V gene TRBV5-6, with D hard to call. This CDR3 region has 13 residues. Trimming shortened V by 0 bases and J by 4 bases, and 5 bases separated the two germline ends. Germline values: CDR1 SGHDT, CDR2 YYEEEE. The CDR3 loop reads CASSLGWNQPQHF. The CDR3 bases are TGTGCCAGCAGCTTGGGTTGGAATCAGCCCCAGCATTTT.

The chain combines TRBV15 with TRBJ2-3, with 11 bases aligning to TRBD1. Per germline, CDR1 LNHNV and CDR2 YYDKDF (reference sequence). The CDR3 has 16 residues. The V segment lost 3 bases and the J segment 6 bases; nucleotides outside the gene matches: 8. The CDR3 nucleotides are TGTGCCACCAGCAGTTTAGGACAGGGGGCACAGGATACGCAGTATTTT. Translated: CATSSLGQGAQDTQYF. The full variable domain, in which reference TRBV15 and TRBJ2-3 provide the parts outside the CDR3, is DAMVIQNPRYQVTQFGKPVTLSCSQTLNHNVMYWYQQKSSQAPKLLFHYYDKDFNNEADTPDNFQSRRPNTSFCFLDIRSPGLGDTAMYLCATSSLGQGAQDTQYFGPGTRLTVL.

This clonotype has at least ten counts. This chain joins TRBV20-1 and TRBJ2-2, with D possibly called TRBD1 or TRBD2 (5 bases each). This CDR3 region has 18 residues. CDR1 and CDR2 from the germline V gene are DFQATT and SNEGSKA (reference sequence). The V and J ends lost 6 bases and 2 bases respectively, with 25 bases between them. CDR3 protein: CSARSRFGARVNTGELFF. The CDR3, as DNA: TGCAGTGCGCGCTCTAGGTTCGGGGCGCGAGTAAACACCGGGGAGCTGTTTTTT.

This clonotype was seen at least ten times. The chain is built from TRBV29-1 and TRBJ2-7; 9 bases fit TRBD1. V shed 6 bases and J 4 bases; nucleotides not matched to a gene: 7. The CDR3 has 13 amino acids. The germline V gene encodes CDR1 SQVTM and CDR2 ANQGSEA. The CDR3 spells CSVPGTGFYEQYF. The CDR3 nucleotides read TGCAGCGTACCCGGGACAGGGTTTTACGAGCAGTACTTC.

This CDR3 reads CASSQGTAYEQYF. The CDR3, as DNA: TGTGCCAGCAGCCAGGGAACCGCCTACGAGCAGTACTTC. The rearrangement links TRBV3-1 to TRBJ2-7; D remains ambiguous. The CDR3 spans 13 residues. CDR1 and CDR2 (germline): LGHDT, YNNKEL (reference sequence). With 3 bases removed from V and 2 bases from J, the gap between germline ends came to 8 bases.

The rearrangement links TRBV7-2 to TRBJ2-1, with 10 bases matching TRBD2. The CDR3 has 12 amino acids. Germline loops: CDR1 SGHTA, CDR2 FQGNSA. With V trimmed by 4 bases and J by 15 bases, 6 bases remained unmatched. DNA for the CDR3: TGTGCCAGCAGCTCCCTAGTAGCGGGGGGGTTCTTC. It is translated as CASSSLVAGGFF.

Concerning this clonotype itself: With a much larger clone just one base away, this may be a read error. The chain recombines TRBV20-1 with TRBJ1-1; D might be TRBD1 (6 bases). CDR3 length equals 15 residues. Germline loops: CDR1 DFQATT, CDR2 SNEGSKA (reference sequence). CDR3 in amino acids: CCARGPQGSDTEAFF. The CDR3 DNA is TGCTGTGCTAGAGGGCCACAGGGTTCGGACACTGAAGCTTTCTTT.

The rearrangement uses TRBV7-2 and TRBJ2-5; D is undetermined. V dropped 5 bases and J dropped 2 bases, with 15 bases sitting between them. Germline CDR1 and CDR2: SGHTA and FQGNSA. CDR3 length: 15 amino acids. The CDR3 loop is CASSLSWARQETQYF. CDR3 in DNA: TGTGCCAGCAGCCTGTCGTGGGCCCGACAAGAGACCCAGTACTTC.

This clonotype appeared many times. CDR3 residues: CASSLTDYEQYF. The CDR3 DNA is TGTGCCAGCAGCTTAACGGACTACGAGCAGTACTTC. This rearrangement joins TRBV7-3 to TRBJ2-7; D call uncertain. This CDR3 is 12 amino acids long. The germline V gene encodes CDR1 SGHTA and CDR2 FQGTGA. Trimming shortened V by 0 bases and J by 3 bases, and 3 bases separated the two germline ends.

This clonotype has at least ten counts. This chain links TRBV2 with TRBJ2-6, with D hard to call. The V gene lost 2 bases and the J gene lost 2 bases, with 7 bases spanning the gap. Germline-derived CDR1 and CDR2 are SNHLY and FYNNEI. There are 15 residues in the CDR3. The CDR3 nucleotides read TGTGCCAGCAGTGAACGGTCAGCTGGGGCCAACGTCCTGACTTTC. Translation: CASSERSAGANVLTF. Filled out from reference TRBV2 and TRBJ2-6, the complete variable domain reads EPEVTQTPSHQVTQMGQEVILRCVPISNHLYFYWYRQILGQKVEFLVSFYNNEISEKSEIFDDQFSVERPDGSNFTLKIRSTKLEDSAMYFCASSERSAGANVLTFGAGSRLTVL.

V usage is TRBV7-2 and J usage is TRBJ1-6, with D unresolved. Germline CDR1 SGHTA, CDR2 FQGNSA. Trimming left V 6 bases short and J 6 bases short, with 6 bases between. The CDR3 is 12 amino acids. Here the CDR3 DNA reads TGTGCCAGCAGGCTACCTAATTCACCCCTCCACTTT. As protein: CASRLPNSPLHF.